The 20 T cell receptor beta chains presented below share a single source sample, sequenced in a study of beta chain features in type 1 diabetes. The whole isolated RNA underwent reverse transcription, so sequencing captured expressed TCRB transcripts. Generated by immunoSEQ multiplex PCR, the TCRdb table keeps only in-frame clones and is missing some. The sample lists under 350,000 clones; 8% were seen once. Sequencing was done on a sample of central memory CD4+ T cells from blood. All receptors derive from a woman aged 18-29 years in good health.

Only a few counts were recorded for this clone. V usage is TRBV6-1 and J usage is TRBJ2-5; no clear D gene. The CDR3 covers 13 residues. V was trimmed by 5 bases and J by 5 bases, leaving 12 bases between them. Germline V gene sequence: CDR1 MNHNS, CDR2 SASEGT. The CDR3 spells CASSPRTWETQYF. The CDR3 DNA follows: TGTGCCAGCAGTCCTAGGACCTGGGAGACCCAGTACTTC.

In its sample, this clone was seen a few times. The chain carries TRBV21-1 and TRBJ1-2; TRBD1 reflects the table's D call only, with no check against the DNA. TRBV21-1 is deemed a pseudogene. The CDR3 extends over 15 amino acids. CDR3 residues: CASSYGQGCYYGYTF. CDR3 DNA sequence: TGTGCCAGCAGCTATGGGCAGGGGTGCTACTATGGCTACACCTTC.

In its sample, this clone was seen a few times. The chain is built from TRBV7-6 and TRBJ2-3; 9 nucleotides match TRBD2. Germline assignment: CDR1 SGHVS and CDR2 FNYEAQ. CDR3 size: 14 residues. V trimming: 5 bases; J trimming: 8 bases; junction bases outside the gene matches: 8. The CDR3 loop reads CASSRAGGAGTQYF. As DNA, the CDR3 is TGTGCCAGCAGCCGCGCGGGGGGGGCCGGTACGCAGTATTTT. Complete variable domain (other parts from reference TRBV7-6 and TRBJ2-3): GAGVSQSPRYKVTKRGQDVALRCDPISGHVSLYWYRQALGQGPEFLTYFNYEAQQDKSGLPNDRFSAERPEGSISTLTIQRTEQRDSAMYRCASSRAGGAGTQYFGPGTRLTVL.

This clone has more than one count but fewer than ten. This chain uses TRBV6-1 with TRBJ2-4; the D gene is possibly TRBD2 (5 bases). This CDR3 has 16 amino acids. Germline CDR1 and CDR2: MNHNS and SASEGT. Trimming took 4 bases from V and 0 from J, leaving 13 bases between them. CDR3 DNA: TGTGCCAGCAGTGGAGGGAACATCGGAGCCAAAAACATTCAGTACTTC. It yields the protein CASSGGNIGAKNIQYF.

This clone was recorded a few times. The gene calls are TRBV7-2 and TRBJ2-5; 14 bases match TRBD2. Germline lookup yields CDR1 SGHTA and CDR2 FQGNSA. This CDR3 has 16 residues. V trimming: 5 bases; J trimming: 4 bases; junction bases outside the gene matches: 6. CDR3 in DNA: TGTGCCAGCAGCCCCTTGGGACTAGCGGGAGTAGAGACCCAGTACTTC. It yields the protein CASSPLGLAGVETQYF.

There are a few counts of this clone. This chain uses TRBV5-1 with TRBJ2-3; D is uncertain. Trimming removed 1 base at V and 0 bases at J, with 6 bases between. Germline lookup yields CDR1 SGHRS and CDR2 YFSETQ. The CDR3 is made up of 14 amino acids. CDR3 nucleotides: TGCGCCAGCAGCTTGCCCGATAGCACAGATACGCAGTATTTT. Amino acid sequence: CASSLPDSTDTQYF.

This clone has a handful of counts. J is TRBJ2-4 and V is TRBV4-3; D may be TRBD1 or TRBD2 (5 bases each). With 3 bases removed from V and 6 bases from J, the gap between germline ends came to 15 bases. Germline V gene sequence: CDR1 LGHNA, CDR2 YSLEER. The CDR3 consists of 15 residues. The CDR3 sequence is CASSQEAGTTNIQYF. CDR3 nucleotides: TGCGCCAGCAGCCAGGAGGCCGGGACCACAAACATTCAGTACTTC.

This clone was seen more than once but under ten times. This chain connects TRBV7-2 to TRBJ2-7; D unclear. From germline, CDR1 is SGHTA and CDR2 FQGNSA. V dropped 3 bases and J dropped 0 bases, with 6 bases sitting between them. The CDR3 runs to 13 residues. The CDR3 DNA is TGTGCCAGCAGCTTCGGAGTCTCCTACGAGCAGTACTTC. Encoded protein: CASSFGVSYEQYF.

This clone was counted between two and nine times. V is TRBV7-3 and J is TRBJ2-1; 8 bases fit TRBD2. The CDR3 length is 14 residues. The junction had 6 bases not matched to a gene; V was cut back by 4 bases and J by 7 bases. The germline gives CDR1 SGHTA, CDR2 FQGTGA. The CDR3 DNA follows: TGTGCCAGCAGCTCGACCGGGACTAGTAATGAGCAGTTCTTC. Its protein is CASSSTGTSNEQFF.

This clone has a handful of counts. As DNA, the CDR3 is TGTGCCAGCAGCCGGGGCGGGGGGTATGCCTACAATGAGCAGTTCTTC. Translation: CASSRGGGYAYNEQFF. The gene calls are TRBV5-4 and TRBJ2-1; 8 bases agree with TRBD2. Unmatched junction bases numbered 8, after V lost 4 bases and J lost 2 bases. The CDR3 extends over 16 amino acids. Looked up from germline, CDR1 is SGHNT and CDR2 is YYREEE (reference sequence).

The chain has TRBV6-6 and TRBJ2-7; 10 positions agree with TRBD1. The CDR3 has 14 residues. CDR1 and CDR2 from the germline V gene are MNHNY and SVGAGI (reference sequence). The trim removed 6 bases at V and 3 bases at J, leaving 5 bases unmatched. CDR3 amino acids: CASRLDRGNYEQYV. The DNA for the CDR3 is TGTGCCAGCAGACTGGACAGGGGGAACTACGAGCAGTACGTC.

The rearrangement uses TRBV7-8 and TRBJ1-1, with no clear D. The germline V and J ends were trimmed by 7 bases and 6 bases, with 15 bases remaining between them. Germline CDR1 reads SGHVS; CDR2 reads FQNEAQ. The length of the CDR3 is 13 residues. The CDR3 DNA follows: TGTGCCAGCATCAGAACTGCCGGCGCTGAAGCTTTCTTT. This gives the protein CASIRTAGAEAFF.

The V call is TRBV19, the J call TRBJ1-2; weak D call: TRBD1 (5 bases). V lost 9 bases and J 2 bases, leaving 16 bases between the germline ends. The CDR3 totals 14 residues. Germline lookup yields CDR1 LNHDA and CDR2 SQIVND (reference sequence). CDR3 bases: TGTGCCAGCCACCCGGGACGGCAGAACTATGGCTACACCTTC. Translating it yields CASHPGRQNYGYTF.

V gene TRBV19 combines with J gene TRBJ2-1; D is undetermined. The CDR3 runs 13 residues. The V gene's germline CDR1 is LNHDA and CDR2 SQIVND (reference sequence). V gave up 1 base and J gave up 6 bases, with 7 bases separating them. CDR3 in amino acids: CASSIGRLNEQFF. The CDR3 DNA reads TGTGCCAGTAGTATAGGTCGCCTCAATGAGCAGTTCTTC.

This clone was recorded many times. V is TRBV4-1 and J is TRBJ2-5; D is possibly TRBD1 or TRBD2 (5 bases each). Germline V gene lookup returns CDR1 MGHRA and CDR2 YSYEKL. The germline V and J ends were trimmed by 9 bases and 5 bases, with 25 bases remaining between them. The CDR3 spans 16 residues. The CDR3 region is CARIRYCGGRKETQYF. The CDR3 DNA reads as TGCGCCAGGATCCGATATTGTGGGGGTCGAAAGGAGACCCAGTACTTC.

This chain's CDR3 is CASSLGSLREKLFF. CDR3 sequence (DNA): TGTGCCAGCAGCTTGGGGTCGCTCCGCGAAAAACTGTTTTTT. The rearrangement links TRBV5-5 to TRBJ1-4; D call uncertain. CDR3 length equals 14 residues. Germline loops: CDR1 SGHKS, CDR2 YYEKEE (reference sequence). The germline V and J ends were trimmed by 0 bases and 8 bases, with 11 bases remaining between them.

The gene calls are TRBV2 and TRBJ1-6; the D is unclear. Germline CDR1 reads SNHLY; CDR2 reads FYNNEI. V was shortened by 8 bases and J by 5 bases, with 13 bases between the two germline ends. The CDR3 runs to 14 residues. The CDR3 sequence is CASAVRSDNSPLHF. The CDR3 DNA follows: TGTGCCAGCGCAGTAAGGTCGGATAATTCACCCCTCCACTTT.

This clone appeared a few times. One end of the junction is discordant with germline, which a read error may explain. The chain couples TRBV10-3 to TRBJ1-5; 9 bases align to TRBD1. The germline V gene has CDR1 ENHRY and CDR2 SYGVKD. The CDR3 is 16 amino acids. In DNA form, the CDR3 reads TGTGCCAGCAGTCCCAACGACAGGGGGGACAATCAGCCCCAGCATTTT. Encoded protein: CASSPNDRGDNQPQHF.

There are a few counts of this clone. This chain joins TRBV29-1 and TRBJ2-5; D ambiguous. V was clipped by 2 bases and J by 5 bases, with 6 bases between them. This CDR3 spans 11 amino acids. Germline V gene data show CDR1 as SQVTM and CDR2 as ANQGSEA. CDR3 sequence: CSVELWETQYF. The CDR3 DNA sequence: TGCAGCGTTGAATTGTGGGAGACCCAGTACTTC.

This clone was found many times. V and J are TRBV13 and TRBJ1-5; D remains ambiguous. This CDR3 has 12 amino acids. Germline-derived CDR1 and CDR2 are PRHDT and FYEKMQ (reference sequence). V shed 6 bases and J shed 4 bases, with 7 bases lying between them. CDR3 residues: CASRYGNQPQHF. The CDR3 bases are TGTGCCAGCAGGTATGGTAATCAGCCCCAGCATTTT.